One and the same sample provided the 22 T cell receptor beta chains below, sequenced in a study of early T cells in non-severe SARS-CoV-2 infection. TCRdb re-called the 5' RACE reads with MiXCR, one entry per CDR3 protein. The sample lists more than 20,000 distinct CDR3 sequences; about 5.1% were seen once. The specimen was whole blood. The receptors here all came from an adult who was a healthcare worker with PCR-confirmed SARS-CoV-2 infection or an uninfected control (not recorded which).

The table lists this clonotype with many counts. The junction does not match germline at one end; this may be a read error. The CDR3: CASSLGTSGSTDTQYF. The CDR3 DNA reads as TGTGCTAGCAGCCTCGGGACTAGCGGGAGCACAGATACGCAGTATTTT. The chain employs TRBV7-7 and TRBJ2-3; 12 positions match TRBD2. The V gene's germline CDR1 is SSHAT and CDR2 FNYEAQ (reference sequence). The length of the CDR3 is 16 residues.

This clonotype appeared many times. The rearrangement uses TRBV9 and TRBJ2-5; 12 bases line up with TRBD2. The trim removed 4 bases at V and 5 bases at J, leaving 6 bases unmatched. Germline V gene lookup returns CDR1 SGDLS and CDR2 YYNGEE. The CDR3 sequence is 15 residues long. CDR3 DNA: TGTGCCAGCAGCCTTGGACTAGCGGGATCTGAGACCCAGTACTTC. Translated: CASSLGLAGSETQYF.

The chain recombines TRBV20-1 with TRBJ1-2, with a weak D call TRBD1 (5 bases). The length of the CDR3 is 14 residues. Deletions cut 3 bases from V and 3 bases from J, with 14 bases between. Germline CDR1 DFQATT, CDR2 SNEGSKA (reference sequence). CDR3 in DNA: TGCAGTGCTAGGGTACAGGACTCAGACTATGGCTACACCTTC. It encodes CSARVQDSDYGYTF.

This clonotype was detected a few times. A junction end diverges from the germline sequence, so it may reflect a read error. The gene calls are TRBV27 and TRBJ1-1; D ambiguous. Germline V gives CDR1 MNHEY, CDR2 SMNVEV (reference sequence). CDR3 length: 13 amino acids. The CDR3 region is CASSFRGKGEVFF. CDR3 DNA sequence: TGTGCCAGCAGTTTCAGAGGGAAGGGTGAAGTTTTCTTT.

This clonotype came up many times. CDR3 sequence: CASIKDRTSYEQYV. The CDR3 nucleotides read TGTGCCAGCATTAAGGATAGGACTTCCTACGAGCAGTACGTC. The chain employs TRBV6-1 and TRBJ2-7; D perhaps matches TRBD2 (5 bases). Between the trimmed V and J ends, which lost 7 bases and 1 base, there was a span of 14 bases. From germline, CDR1 is MNHNS and CDR2 SASEGT. There are 14 residues in the CDR3.

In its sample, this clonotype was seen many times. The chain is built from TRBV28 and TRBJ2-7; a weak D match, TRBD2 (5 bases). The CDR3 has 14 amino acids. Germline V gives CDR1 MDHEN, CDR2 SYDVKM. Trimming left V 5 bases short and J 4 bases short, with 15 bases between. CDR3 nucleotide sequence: TGTGCCAGCAGTGTTACCTACCGGAGGTACGAGCAGTACTTC. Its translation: CASSVTYRRYEQYF.

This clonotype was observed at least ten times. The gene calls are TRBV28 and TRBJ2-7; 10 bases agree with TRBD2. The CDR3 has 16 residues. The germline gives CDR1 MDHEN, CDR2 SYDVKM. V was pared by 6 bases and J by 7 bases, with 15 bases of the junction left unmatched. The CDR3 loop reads CASSPPLASGSWEQYF. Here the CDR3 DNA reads TGTGCCAGCAGCCCCCCCTTAGCTAGCGGGAGTTGGGAGCAGTACTTC.

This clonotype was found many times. The CDR3 DNA sequence: TGTGCCAGCAGCTTCCCACTAGCGGGAAACACCGGGGAGCTGTTTTTT. Translating it yields CASSFPLAGNTGELFF. The rearrangement uses TRBV7-9 and TRBJ2-2, with 10 bases identical to TRBD2. With V trimmed by 3 bases and J by 2 bases, 3 bases remained unmatched. The CDR3 totals 16 residues. CDR1 and CDR2 from the germline V gene are SEHNR and FQNEAQ (reference sequence).

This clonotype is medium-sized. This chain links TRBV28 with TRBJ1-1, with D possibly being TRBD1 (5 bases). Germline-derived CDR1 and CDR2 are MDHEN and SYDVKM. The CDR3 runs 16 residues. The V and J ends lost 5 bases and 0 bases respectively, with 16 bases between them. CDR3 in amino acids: CASSDAGLSMNTEAFF. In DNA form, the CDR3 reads TGTGCCAGCAGTGATGCAGGGCTTTCTATGAACACTGAAGCTTTCTTT.

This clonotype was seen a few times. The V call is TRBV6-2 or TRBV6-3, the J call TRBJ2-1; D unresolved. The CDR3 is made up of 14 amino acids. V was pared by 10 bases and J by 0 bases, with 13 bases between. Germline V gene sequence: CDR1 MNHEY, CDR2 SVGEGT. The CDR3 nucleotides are TGTGCCACCCTAGACTTATACTCCTACAATGAGCAGTTCTTC. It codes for CATLDLYSYNEQFF.

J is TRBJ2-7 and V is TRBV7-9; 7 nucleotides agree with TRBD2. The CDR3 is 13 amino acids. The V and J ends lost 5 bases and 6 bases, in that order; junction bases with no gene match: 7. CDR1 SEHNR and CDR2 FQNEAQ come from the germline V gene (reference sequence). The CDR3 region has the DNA TGTGCCAGCAGCCAACCTGGGGGGGTCGAGCAGTACTTC. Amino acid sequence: CASSQPGGVEQYF.

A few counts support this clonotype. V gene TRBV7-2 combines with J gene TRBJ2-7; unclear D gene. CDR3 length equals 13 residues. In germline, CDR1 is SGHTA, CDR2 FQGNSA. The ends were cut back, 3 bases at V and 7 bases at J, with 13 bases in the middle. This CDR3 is CASSLGNSLEQYV. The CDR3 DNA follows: TGTGCCAGCAGCTTGGGAAATTCCTTAGAGCAGTACGTC.

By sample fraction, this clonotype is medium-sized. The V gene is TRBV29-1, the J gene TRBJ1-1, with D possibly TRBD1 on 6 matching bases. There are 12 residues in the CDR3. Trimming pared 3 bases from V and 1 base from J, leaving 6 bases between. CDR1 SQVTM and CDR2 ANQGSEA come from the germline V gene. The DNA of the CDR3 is TGCAGCGTTGACAGGGGGAACACTGAAGCTTTCTTT. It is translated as CSVDRGNTEAFF.

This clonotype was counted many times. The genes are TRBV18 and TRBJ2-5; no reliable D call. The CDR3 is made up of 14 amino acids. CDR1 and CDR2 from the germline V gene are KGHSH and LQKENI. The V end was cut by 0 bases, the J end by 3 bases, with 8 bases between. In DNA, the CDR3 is TGTGCCAGCTCACCACCGTCGCGGAAAGAGACCCAGTACTTC. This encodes CASSPPSRKETQYF.

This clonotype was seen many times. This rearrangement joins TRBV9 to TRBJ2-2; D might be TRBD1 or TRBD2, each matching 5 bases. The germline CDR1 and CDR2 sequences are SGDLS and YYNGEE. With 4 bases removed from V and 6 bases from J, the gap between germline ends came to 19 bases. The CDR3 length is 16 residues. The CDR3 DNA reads TGTGCCAGCAGCCCCGGGATAACATTGGGGGCCGGGGAGCTGTTTTTT. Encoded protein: CASSPGITLGAGELFF.

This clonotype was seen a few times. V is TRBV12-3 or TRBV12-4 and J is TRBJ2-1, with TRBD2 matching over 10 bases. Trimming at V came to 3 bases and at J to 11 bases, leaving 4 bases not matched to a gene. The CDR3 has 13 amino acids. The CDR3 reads CASSLRTSGKQFF. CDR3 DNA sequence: TGTGCCAGCAGTTTGCGAACTAGCGGGAAGCAGTTCTTC.

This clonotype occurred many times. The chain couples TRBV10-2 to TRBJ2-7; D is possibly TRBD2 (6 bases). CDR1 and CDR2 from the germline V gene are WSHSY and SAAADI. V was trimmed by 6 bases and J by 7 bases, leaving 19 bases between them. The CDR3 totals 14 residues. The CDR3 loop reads CASSERGPAGEQYF. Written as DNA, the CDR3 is TGCGCCAGCAGCGAACGAGGGCCGGCGGGGGAGCAGTACTTC.

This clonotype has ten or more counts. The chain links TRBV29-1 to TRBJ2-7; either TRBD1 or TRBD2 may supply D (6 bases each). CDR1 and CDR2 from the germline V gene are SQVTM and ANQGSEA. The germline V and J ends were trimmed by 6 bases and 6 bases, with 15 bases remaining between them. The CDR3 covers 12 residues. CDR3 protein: CSVGGGGGEQYF. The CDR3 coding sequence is TGCAGCGTCGGGGGAGGAGGGGGCGAGCAGTACTTC.

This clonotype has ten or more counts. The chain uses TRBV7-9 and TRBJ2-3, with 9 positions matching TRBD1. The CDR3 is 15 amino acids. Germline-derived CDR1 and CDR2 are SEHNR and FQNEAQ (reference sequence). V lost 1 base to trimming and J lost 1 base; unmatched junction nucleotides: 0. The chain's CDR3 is CASSLDRGRTDTQYF. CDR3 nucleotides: TGTGCCAGCAGCTTAGACAGGGGGCGCACAGATACGCAGTATTTT.

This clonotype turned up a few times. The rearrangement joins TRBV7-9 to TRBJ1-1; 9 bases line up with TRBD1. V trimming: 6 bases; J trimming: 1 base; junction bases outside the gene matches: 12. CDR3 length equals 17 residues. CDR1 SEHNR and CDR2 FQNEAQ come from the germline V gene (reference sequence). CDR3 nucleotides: TGTGCCAGCAGACCAGGACAGGGGTCGATCGAGAACACTGAAGCTTTCTTT. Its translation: CASRPGQGSIENTEAFF.

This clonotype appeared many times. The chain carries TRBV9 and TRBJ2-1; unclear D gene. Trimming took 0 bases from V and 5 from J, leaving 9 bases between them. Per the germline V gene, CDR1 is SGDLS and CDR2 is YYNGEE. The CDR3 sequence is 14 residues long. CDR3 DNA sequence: TGTGCCAGCAGCGTAGTTGATTCAAACAATGAGCAGTTCTTC. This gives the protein CASSVVDSNNEQFF.

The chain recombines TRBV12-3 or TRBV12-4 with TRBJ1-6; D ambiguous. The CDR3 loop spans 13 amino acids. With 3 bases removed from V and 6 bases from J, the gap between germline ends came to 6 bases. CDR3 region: CASSLASNSPLHF. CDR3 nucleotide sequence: TGTGCCAGCAGTTTGGCATCTAATTCACCCCTCCACTTT.